This note documents a single TCR beta chain sequence. Trimming shortened V by 2 bases and J by 0 bases, and 8 bases separated the two germline ends. Germline-derived CDR1 and CDR2 are MNHNS and SASEGT. This CDR3 region has 16 residues. The data were taken from a study of blood T cell repertoires in COVID-19. As handled by the study authors: Amplifying reference gene primers gave estimates of nucleated cell counts. Sequenced by immunoSEQ multiplex PCR; TCRdb stores in-frame clones only, minus some. V and J calls and clone size are copied from that table; D and trimming were computed from the DNA. The sample lists around 75,000 clones, about 85% seen once, with roughly 13% in the top ten.

The chain recombines TRBV6-1 with TRBJ2-6; TRBD2 is a possible D gene (5 bases). The sample taken for sequencing was peripheral blood. The source is a man between 45 and 60 years old with COVID-19, enrolled during active disease. This CDR3 is CASSESDFSGANVLTF. The CDR3 DNA reads TGTGCCAGCAGTGAATCGGACTTCTCTGGGGCCAACGTCCTGACTTTC.